Following are 25 T cell receptor beta chains from one sample sequenced in a study of T cell repertoires in aging, cancer and after chemotherapy. Rearranged V-D-J TRB sequences were amplified with a mixed TRB-A/B primer pool. TCRdb re-derived calls from the multiplex PCR reads in MiXCR, one entry per CDR3 protein. The sample lists around 1,700 distinct CDR3 sequences, under 40% occurring once. Peripheral blood genomic DNA, not sorted cells or RNA, was the template. The source material was blood. The receptor source for this set is a human donor with a solid tumor. The donor label of this sample is uncertain.

This clonotype showed up just a few times. V gene TRBV7-2 combines with J gene TRBJ2-1; D perhaps matches TRBD2 (5 bases). The CDR3 extends over 17 amino acids. Germline loops: CDR1 SGHTA, CDR2 FQGNSA. Trimming pared 5 bases from V and 7 bases from J, leaving 24 bases between. Here the CDR3 reads CASSLGIRGGVRNEQFF. The CDR3 region has the DNA TGTGCCAGCAGCCTAGGAATTCGAGGAGGTGTGCGAAATGAGCAGTTCTTC.

The chain recombines TRBV6-5 with TRBJ1-3; TRBD1 is a possible D gene (6 bases). The CDR3 sequence is 14 residues long. Trimming shortened V by 5 bases and J by 2 bases, and 10 bases separated the two germline ends. Germline values: CDR1 MNHEY, CDR2 SVGAGI. The CDR3 is CASSPNRAGNTIYF. CDR3 nucleotides: TGTGCCAGCAGTCCAAACAGGGCTGGAAACACCATATATTTT.

About this clonotype: This may come from a read error, since a much larger clone is one base off. The V call is TRBV7-3, the J call TRBJ2-1, with no clear D. The CDR3 sequence is 13 residues long. V lost 5 bases to trimming and J lost 10 bases, with 15 bases between them. Germline CDR1 and CDR2: SGHTA and FQGTGA. This CDR3 is CASSPERRREQFF. Written as DNA, the CDR3 is TGTGCCAGCAGCCCAGAGCGTCGCAGGGAGCAGTTCTTC.

The chain employs TRBV20-1 and TRBJ2-3, with D possibly being TRBD2 (6 bases). V was pared by 1 base and J by 6 bases, with 23 bases between. Germline V gene sequence: CDR1 DFQATT, CDR2 SNEGSKA (reference sequence). This CDR3 region has 17 residues. The CDR3 DNA follows: TGCAGTGCTAGAGTACCTTCTGCGCGGGGTGCCTCGGATACGCAGTATTTT. As protein: CSARVPSARGASDTQYF.

In its sample, this clonotype was seen a few times. V gene TRBV20-1 combines with J gene TRBJ2-3, with TRBD2 identical over 11 bases. V lost 3 bases and J lost 3; bases outside the gene matches: 8. CDR1 and CDR2 from the germline V gene are DFQATT and SNEGSKA (reference sequence). The CDR3 is made up of 16 amino acids. The CDR3 nucleotides are TGCAGTGCTAGGAGGGCTAGCGGGGGGAGGACAGATACGCAGTATTTT. This gives the protein CSARRASGGRTDTQYF.

This clonotype has more than one count but fewer than ten. This sequence joins TRBV15 and TRBJ2-7; D is possibly TRBD2 (5 bases). CDR1 LNHNV and CDR2 YYDKDF come from the germline V gene (reference sequence). Trimming stripped 8 bases from V and 7 bases from J, with 18 bases between. The CDR3 has 13 residues. The CDR3 spells CATSRSVGREQYF. The CDR3 DNA sequence: TGTGCCACCTCCCGCAGTGTGGGGAGAGAGCAGTACTTC. The entire variable domain, with the rest obtained from reference TRBV15 and TRBJ2-7, is as follows: DAMVIQNPRYQVTQFGKPVTLSCSQTLNHNVMYWYQQKSSQAPKLLFHYYDKDFNNEADTPDNFQSRRPNTSFCFLDIRSPGLGDTAMYLCATSRSVGREQYFGPGTRLTVT.

In this sample, this clonotype turned up a few times. This chain joins TRBV6-1 and TRBJ2-3; no firm D call. The germline V gene encodes CDR1 MNHNS and CDR2 SASEGT. This CDR3 comprises 14 residues. The V end lost 0 bases, the J end lost 6 bases, and 10 bases lay between the germline ends. Here the CDR3 reads CASSEAGPQDTQYF. CDR3 nucleotides: TGTGCCAGCAGTGAAGCCGGCCCACAGGATACGCAGTATTTT.

This clonotype showed up just a few times. The rearrangement links TRBV12-3 or TRBV12-4 to TRBJ2-5, with 10 bases identical to TRBD2. V lost 1 base to trimming and J lost 5 bases; unmatched junction nucleotides: 7. CDR3 length: 16 residues. The chain's CDR3 is CASSLVSAGGWETQYF. CDR3 coding DNA: TGTGCCAGCAGTTTAGTGTCAGCGGGGGGGTGGGAGACCCAGTACTTC.

This clonotype is hyperexpanded in the sample. The CDR3 sequence is CSANGLAGAGVTDTQYF. The CDR3 DNA sequence: TGCAGTGCGAATGGACTAGCGGGAGCGGGGGTCACAGATACGCAGTATTTT. This chain joins TRBV20-1 and TRBJ2-3; 13 nucleotides align to TRBD2. There are 17 residues in the CDR3. The J segment lost 2 bases and the V segment lost 6 bases, leaving 11 bases of the junction unmatched. Per the germline V gene, CDR1 is DFQATT and CDR2 is SNEGSKA (reference sequence).

The V call is TRBV30, the J call TRBJ1-3, with 7 bases that match TRBD1. V lost 4 bases and J lost 2; bases outside the gene matches: 2. The CDR3 has 13 amino acids. CDR1 and CDR2 from the germline V gene are GTSNPN and SVGIG (reference sequence). The CDR3 loop reads CAWTQGPGNTIYF. The CDR3 coding sequence is TGTGCCTGGACACAGGGGCCTGGAAACACCATATATTTT.

This rearrangement joins TRBV7-9 to TRBJ2-1; 9 bases line up with TRBD1. This CDR3 spans 14 amino acids. Germline lookup yields CDR1 SEHNR and CDR2 FQNEAQ (reference sequence). With V trimmed by 2 bases and J by 7 bases, 3 bases remained unmatched. Here the CDR3 reads CASSLRQGVNEQFF. CDR3 in DNA: TGTGCCAGCAGCTTAAGACAGGGGGTGAATGAGCAGTTCTTC.

The genes are TRBV19 and TRBJ1-2, with TRBD1 identical over 9 bases. Germline V gene data show CDR1 as LNHDA and CDR2 as SQIVND (reference sequence). The junction had 9 bases not matched to a gene; V was cut back by 8 bases and J by 8 bases. The CDR3 is 13 residues long. CDR3 DNA: TGTGCCAGTTGTGTGGGACAGGGAGGAGGCTACACCTTC. Translated, it gives CASCVGQGGGYTF.

This clonotype is termed large. The chain is built from TRBV7-2 and TRBJ2-5, with 8 bases aligning to TRBD1. This CDR3 has 15 amino acids. V lost 4 bases to trimming and J lost 4 bases; unmatched junction nucleotides: 8. CDR1 and CDR2 from the germline V gene are SGHTA and FQGNSA. The CDR3 protein is CASSYGTGRVETQYF. The CDR3 DNA is TGTGCCAGCAGCTACGGGACAGGACGGGTAGAGACCCAGTACTTC.

This clonotype was counted between two and nine times. The chain is built from TRBV7-3 and TRBJ2-7, with 7 positions matching TRBD2. Germline CDR1 is SGHTA and CDR2 is FQGTGA. The CDR3 runs 14 residues. V shed 0 bases and J 5 bases; nucleotides not matched to a gene: 4. The CDR3 spells CASSLTGGSDEQYF. In DNA form, the CDR3 reads TGTGCCAGCAGCTTAACGGGGGGGAGCGACGAGCAGTACTTC.

The V call is TRBV30, the J call TRBJ2-5; TRBD2 matches at 9 bases. This CDR3 is 14 amino acids long. The V gene end was trimmed by 3 bases and the J gene end by 6 bases; junction bases not matched to a gene: 8. Germline V gene data show CDR1 as GTSNPN and CDR2 as SVGIG (reference sequence). The CDR3 loop is CAWRAGGARKTQYF. CDR3 DNA: TGTGCCTGGAGGGCGGGGGGGGCGCGGAAGACCCAGTACTTC.

In its sample, this clonotype is hyperexpanded. V and J are TRBV7-6 and TRBJ2-1; tentatively, D is TRBD1 (6 bases). The CDR3 runs 16 residues. Germline lookup yields CDR1 SGHVS and CDR2 FNYEAQ. The V and J ends lost 5 bases and 6 bases respectively, with 20 bases between them. This CDR3 is CASSAQTSDRPNEQFF. In DNA, the CDR3 is TGTGCCAGCAGCGCCCAGACCAGCGACAGGCCCAATGAGCAGTTCTTC.

This clonotype is labeled large (0.1 to 1%). This rearrangement joins TRBV30 to TRBJ1-5; no firm D call. The CDR3 totals 13 residues. The ends were cut back, 4 bases at V and 5 bases at J, with 12 bases in the middle. The germline CDR1 and CDR2 sequences are GTSNPN and SVGIG (reference sequence). The CDR3 nucleotides read TGTGCCTGGAATGGGCGCAGTGATCAGCCCCAGCATTTT. It yields the protein CAWNGRSDQPQHF.

The chain combines TRBV5-4 with TRBJ1-4; tentatively, D is TRBD1 (5 bases). Trimming cost V 4 bases and J 0 bases, with 16 bases left between them. The CDR3 runs 17 residues. Germline V CDR1 and CDR2: SGHNT, YYREEE (reference sequence). For the CDR3, the DNA is TGTGCCAGCAGCAGAGGGGCAGGAGTTGCAACTAATGAAAAACTGTTTTTT. It yields the protein CASSRGAGVATNEKLFF.

A single count supports this clonotype. J is TRBJ1-1 and V is TRBV6-1; D gene ambiguous. The germline gives CDR1 MNHNS, CDR2 SASEGT. CDR3 size: 13 residues. With 4 bases removed from V and 3 bases from J, the gap between germline ends came to 9 bases. The CDR3 protein is CASSVRSDTEAFF. The CDR3 nucleotides are TGTGCCAGCAGTGTACGGTCGGACACTGAAGCTTTCTTT.

This clonotype was detected a few times. The CDR3: CASSRAPTGEYEQFF. The CDR3 DNA follows: TGTGCCAGCAGCCGCGCCCCTACAGGGGAATATGAGCAGTTCTTC. The gene calls are TRBV11-1 and TRBJ2-1; 7 bases are shared with TRBD1. This CDR3 is 15 amino acids long. After removal of 5 bases from V and 8 bases from J, the junction contained 12 bases not matched to a gene. CDR1 SGHAT and CDR2 FQDESV come from the germline V gene (reference sequence). Filled out from reference TRBV11-1 and TRBJ2-1, the complete variable domain reads EAEVAQSPRYKITEKSQAVAFWCDPISGHATLYWYRQILGQGPELLVQFQDESVVDDSQLPKDRFSAERLKGVDSTLKIQPAELGDSAMYLCASSRAPTGEYEQFFGPGTRLTVL.

The CDR3 spells CASSQDTSYNEQFF. CDR3 bases: TGCGCCAGCAGCCAAGATACCTCCTACAATGAGCAGTTCTTC. The chain combines TRBV4-1 with TRBJ2-1; D unresolved. The V and J ends lost 0 bases and 0 bases respectively, with 3 bases between them. CDR3 length equals 14 residues. Germline V lookup: CDR1 MGHRA, CDR2 YSYEKL.

The V and J genes are TRBV5-5 and TRBJ2-5; D unresolved. CDR3 length: 12 residues. V dropped 8 bases and J dropped 1 base, with 9 bases sitting between them. Germline-derived CDR1 and CDR2 are SGHKS and YYEKEE (reference sequence). The CDR3 is CASRRVQETQYF. CDR3 nucleotide sequence: TGTGCCAGTAGAAGAGTCCAAGAGACCCAGTACTTC.

This rearrangement joins TRBV6-5 to TRBJ2-3; tentatively, D is TRBD2 (5 bases). This CDR3 has 14 residues. V was cut by 4 bases and J by 4 bases, with 12 bases left in between. Germline V gene data show CDR1 as MNHEY and CDR2 as SVGAGI. The CDR3 reads CASSSSTRADTQYF. Here the CDR3 DNA reads TGTGCCAGCAGTTCCTCAACTAGAGCAGATACGCAGTATTTT.

The V call is TRBV12-3 or TRBV12-4, the J call TRBJ1-6; D call uncertain. The V gene lost 3 bases and the J gene lost 5 bases, with 8 bases spanning the gap. The CDR3 has 14 residues. The CDR3 nucleotides read TGTGCCAGCAGTTTGGGGAGCGATAATTCACCCCTCCACTTT. Translation gives CASSLGSDNSPLHF.

The gene calls are TRBV7-2 and TRBJ2-5, with 7 bases fitting TRBD2. This CDR3 is 15 amino acids long. V lost 1 base and J lost 4; bases outside the gene matches: 6. In germline, CDR1 is SGHTA, CDR2 FQGNSA. The CDR3, as DNA: TGTGCCAGCAGCTTAGGCGGGAGTTCGGGAGAGACCCAGTACTTC. Protein product: CASSLGGSSGETQYF.